This TCR beta chain was identified during a study of Graves' ophthalmopathy and Graves' hyperthyroidism listed by TCRdb under 2018. Concerning the study at large: Stable hyperthyroidism was defined as no progression to ophthalmopathy within 18 months of follow-up. The study used signatures of the TCR beta repertoire to tell Graves' ophthalmopathy apart from Graves' hyperthyroidism and to predict which patients would progress to ophthalmopathy. In total, approximately 140 blood samples were TCR-sequenced: approximately 42 ophthalmopathy, some 75 hyperthyroidism and about 17 hyperthyroidism-to-ophthalmopathy patients. A discovery set of 95 to 100 patients (43 ophthalmopathy, 60 or so stable hyperthyroidism) was enrolled to explore V-J signatures distinguishing ophthalmopathy from hyperthyroidism. An independent validation cohort was composed of approximately 18 hyperthyroidism patients and some 16 patients who later progressed from hyperthyroidism to ophthalmopathy. In six hyperthyroidism patients, the T-cell repertoire of thyroid tissue was compared with the T-cell repertoire of blood. Following sample collection, hyperthyroidism patients were given methimazole at a starting dose of 30 mg daily, and ophthalmopathy patients were given high-dose intravenous methylprednisolone.

This clonotype occurred many times. The clone's antigen remains unknown. One end of the junction does not line up with germline, which may come from a read error. Overall study results and their limits: No statistical method was used to set the sample size in advance, and the investigators knew which group each participant was assigned to. In validation, the model predicted ophthalmopathy progression with less than 71% sensitivity and roughly 72% specificity; roughly 11 predicted patients were CT-confirmed with GO in a median of approximately six months. In cross-validation, the 13-signature model distinguished ophthalmopathy from stable hyperthyroidism with less than 90% sensitivity and 81.08% specificity, while in the test set the corresponding values were around 79% and 71%. Among expanded thyroid clonotypes with frequency above 0.001, most also showed up in blood, which suggests that blood repertoires may reflect the thyroid immune response.

Patients with hyperthyroidism were aged 18 to 65 years, had been newly diagnosed, and had a disease duration of less than 2 months. Anyone with other autoimmune diseases, uncontrolled infections, pregnancy or lactation was excluded from the study. Clinical symptoms, serum thyroxine, TRAb, thyroid ultrasound and orbital computed tomography were used for diagnosis. Trizol reagent was used to extract the total RNA, and its quality was then checked on an Agilent 2100 Bioanalyzer. For repertoire sequencing, the TCR beta CDR3 regions were amplified from RNA transcripts. The first round of RT-PCR was done with HTBI primers and the Qiagen OneStep RT-PCR kit, and was followed by a second round of multiplex PCR, then size selection and purification. Libraries were sequenced on an Illumina HiSeq2000 using paired-end 100 bp reads. From the authors' description of their analysis: SOAPnuke was used to process the reads, throwing out any read that had adapters, had uncalled bases, had a mean Phred below 15, or lacked an exact constant-primer or identifier match. COPE v1.2.5 was used to merge high-quality paired reads. Each unique nucleotide sequence was treated as a clonotype, and MiTCR v1.1 was used to align the clonotypes to the IMGT TRB V, D and J references. Only V-J combinations with frequency above 0.0001 were analysed, covering 99% to 99.2% of repertoires. For each V-J combination, a TCR clonal expansion and chaos score was defined as the ratio of F50 clonal expansion to chaos observed in the TCRdist matrix. Welch's t-statistics and random forest were used to narrow the features down to approximately 13 V-J combinations, which were then fed into a naive Bayes classifier. Thyroid-blood repertoire similarity was quantified with the Morisita-Horn index. In-frame beta chains were kept once TCRdb had trimmed the public reads at Q25 with fastp and called clones with MiXCR. CDR3 protein duplicates are merged, each entry listing the most common genes and DNA. The V and J calls come from TCRdb's annotation, not from the publication. The sample table contains over a million distinct CDR3 sequences; only one count was recorded for approximately 35% of them. The ten largest clones represent approximately 12% of the sample.

The germline V gene (reference sequence) gives CDR1 as SEHNR and CDR2 as FQNEAQ. CDR3 length: 12 amino acids, cysteine to phenylalanine. The kept DNA is CDR3 alone, 36 bases in frame from the first base. Sequenced material: peripheral blood or thyroid tissue (not recorded which). Recombination joined TRBV7-9 with TRBJ2-7; TRBD1 lines up with 7 middle nucleotides. The source of this sequence is an adult man with Graves' hyperthyroidism. The nucleotides read TGTGCCAGCAGTTTAGGGACAGAAGAGCAGTACTTC. The encoded protein is CASSLGTEEQYF.